Listed below are T cell receptor beta chains from one sample, sequenced in a study of molecular identifiers for immune sequencing clone quantification. TCRdb passed the PCR reads through MiXCR, listing each CDR3 protein once. Of a few hundred thousand distinct CDR3 sequences in the sample, about 20% were seen once. The material sequenced was naive CD8+ T cells from blood, with Jurkat cell RNA spiked in. Receptors were obtained from a human donor in good health. Some libraries in this study had Jurkat cell RNA spiked in. Each CDR3 is given with its conserved first and last residue. The D gene is left open where the match is weak. Not every row has a clone size; where given, it reads once, few, many or a size class.

V	D	size	J	CDR3	DNA
TRBV7-9	TRBD2	many	TRBJ2-7	CASSFSGRAYEQYF	TGTGCCAGCAGCTTTAGCGGGAGGGCCTACGAGCAGTACTTC
TRBV30	TRBD2	few	TRBJ2-1	CAWGTGGGANEQFF	TGTGCCTGGGGTACTGGCGGGGGGGCAAATGAGCAGTTCTTC
TRBV21-1	NA	few	TRBJ2-7	CASSNHGLASEQYF	TGTGCCAGCAGCAACCACGGACTAGCCAGCGAGCAGTACTTC
TRBV9	NA	NA	TRBJ1-6	CASSLEGSSYNSPLHF	TGTGCCAGCAGCCTGGAGGGTAGCTCCTATAATTCACCCCTCCACTTT
TRBV5-1	TRBD1	many	TRBJ1-2	CASSTNQGVRNYGYTF	TGCGCCAGCAGCACAAACCAGGGGGTTCGGAACTATGGCTACACCTTC
TRBV7-9	NA	NA	TRBJ2-2	CAPKDETGELFF	TGTGCCCCCAAAGATGAAACCGGGGAGCTGTTTTTT
TRBV6-6	NA	few	TRBJ2-7	CASRPATNYEQYF	TGTGCCAGCAGACCAGCTACCAACTACGAGCAGTACTTC
TRBV30	NA	NA	TRBJ2-4	CAWSVGIVLDIQYF	TGTGCCTGGAGTGTAGGCATCGTCCTGGACATTCAGTACTTC
TRBV7-9	NA	NA	TRBJ2-1	CARSQAAGDNEQFF	TGTGCCCGCAGCCAGGCGGCAGGGGACAATGAGCAGTTCTTC
TRBV28	TRBD2	many	TRBJ2-7	CASSFGLAGGREQYF	TGTGCCAGCAGTTTCGGACTAGCGGGGGGTCGTGAGCAGTACTTC
TRBV20-1	NA	few	TRBJ1-1	CSASLNTEAFF	TGCAGTGCTAGTTTGAACACTGAAGCTTTCTTT
TRBV20-1	NA	NA	TRBJ2-7	CSASTSFRAGNYEQYF	TGCAGTGCTAGCACGAGTTTCCGGGCCGGTAACTACGAGCAGTACTTC
TRBV7-3	TRBD2	NA	TRBJ2-3	CAGSLIPSGGDTQYF	TGTGCCGGCAGCTTAATCCCTAGCGGTGGAGATACGCAGTATTTT
TRBV7-9	NA	many	TRBJ2-3	CASSPPGGLTDTQYF	TGTGCCAGCAGCCCCCCTGGGGGGCTCACAGATACGCAGTATTTT
TRBV27	NA	NA	TRBJ2-7	CASSSETHSYEQYF	TGTGCCAGCAGTTCAGAGACTCATTCCTACGAGCAGTACTTC
TRBV29-1	NA	many	TRBJ1-4	CSVEENGRKLFF	TGCAGCGTTGAAGAGAATGGGAGAAAACTGTTTTTT
TRBV6-2/TRBV6-3	TRBD1	few	TRBJ2-1	CASNPGQGAYNEQFF	TGTGCCAGCAACCCGGGTCAGGGGGCATACAATGAGCAGTTCTTC
TRBV6-6	NA	NA	TRBJ1-4	CASSGTSTNEKLFF	TGTGCCAGCAGTGGGACATCAACTAATGAAAAACTGTTTTTT
TRBV3-1	NA	few	TRBJ1-1	CASSQVGHISSEAFF	TGTGCCAGCAGCCAAGTCGGCCATATATCCTCAGAAGCTTTCTTT